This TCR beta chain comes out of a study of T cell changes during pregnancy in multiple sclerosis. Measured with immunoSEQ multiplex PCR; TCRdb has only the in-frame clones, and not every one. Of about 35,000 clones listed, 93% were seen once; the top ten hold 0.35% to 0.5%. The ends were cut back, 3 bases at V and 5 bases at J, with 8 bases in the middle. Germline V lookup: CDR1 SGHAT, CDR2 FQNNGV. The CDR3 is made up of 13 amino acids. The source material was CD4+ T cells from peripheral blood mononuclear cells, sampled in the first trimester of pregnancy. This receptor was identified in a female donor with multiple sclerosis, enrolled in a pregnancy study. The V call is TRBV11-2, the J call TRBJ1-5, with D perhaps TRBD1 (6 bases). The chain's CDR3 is CASSFRQDQPQHF. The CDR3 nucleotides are TGTGCCAGCAGCTTCAGACAGGATCAGCCCCAGCATTTT. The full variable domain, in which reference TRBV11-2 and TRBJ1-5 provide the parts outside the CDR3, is EAGVAQSPRYKIIEKRQSVAFWCNPISGHATLYWYQQILGQGPKLLIQFQNNGVVDDSQLPKDRFSAERLKGVDSTLKIQPAKLEDSAVYLCASSFRQDQPQHFGDGTRLSIL.